What follows are 25 T cell receptor beta chains derived from one specimen sequenced in a study of CD8 T cells in ankylosing spondylitis (dated by TCRdb to 2016 to 2017). To prepare the library, 5' RACE was applied. The data were produced on an Illumina HiSeq 2500. The public reads were quality trimmed at Q25 with fastp and then assembled into clones with MiXCR by TCRdb, keeping productive beta chains. Under each unique CDR3 protein, matching rows form one entry showing the most common genes and DNA. The sample table shows 200,000 to 250,000 distinct CDR3 sequences, and 25% to 30% are seen once. The top ten clones comprise more than 6.5% of the sample. Sequenced input: blood, either unsorted or a sorted T cell fraction (not recorded which). The receptors originated from a male donor with ankylosing spondylitis or in good health (not recorded which).

At least ten counts were recorded for this clonotype. V usage is TRBV2 and J usage is TRBJ2-1; D might be TRBD1 (6 bases). CDR3 length equals 16 residues. Germline V gene sequence: CDR1 SNHLY, CDR2 FYNNEI. Trimming removed 3 bases from V and 6 bases from J, with 18 bases in between. The CDR3 DNA reads as TGTGCCAGCAGTGATGGTTTGGGGGCCGCTGTCAATGAGCAGTTCTTC. The encoded protein is CASSDGLGAAVNEQFF.

The rearrangement uses TRBV12-3 or TRBV12-4 and TRBJ1-1; 7 bases fit TRBD1. The CDR3 is 13 residues long. Trimming at V came to 6 bases and at J to 1 base, leaving 2 bases not matched to a gene. As DNA, the CDR3 is TGTGCCAGCAGCGGACAGGAGAACACTGAAGCTTTCTTT. It encodes CASSGQENTEAFF.

This clonotype came up many times. This sequence joins TRBV5-1 and TRBJ1-1; 8 bases align to TRBD1. The CDR3 length is 15 residues. Trimming cost V 2 bases and J 4 bases; bases outside gene matches: 7. The germline gives CDR1 SGHRS, CDR2 YFSETQ. The CDR3 spells CASSFRTGMGTEAFF. The CDR3 region has the DNA TGCGCCAGCAGCTTCCGGACAGGGATGGGCACTGAAGCTTTCTTT.

This clonotype has at least ten counts. The J gene is TRBJ2-7, the V gene TRBV7-3; 8 positions agree with TRBD2. J was trimmed by 5 bases and V by 5 bases; bases with no gene match: 11. Germline lookup yields CDR1 SGHTA and CDR2 FQGTGA. CDR3 length equals 15 residues. The CDR3 nucleotides read TGTGCCAGCAGCCAGAGCAGCGGGAGTTCCCACGAGCAGTACTTC. Translated: CASSQSSGSSHEQYF. Combining the CDR3 with reference TRBV7-3 and TRBJ2-7 gives the whole variable domain GAGVSQTPSNKVTEKGKYVELRCDPISGHTALYWYRQSLGQGPEFLIYFQGTGAADDSGLPNDRFFAVRPEGSVSTLKIQRTERGDSAVYLCASSQSSGSSHEQYFGPGTRLTVT.

This clonotype showed up many times. V and J are TRBV5-6 and TRBJ2-3; D is unclear. This CDR3 is built from 13 residues. Germline CDR1 is SGHDT and CDR2 is YYEEEE. Trimming took 2 bases from V and 1 from J, leaving 5 bases between them. The CDR3 coding sequence is TGTGCCAGCAGCTTTGTGGGCACAGATACGCAGTATTTT. Protein sequence: CASSFVGTDTQYF.

This clonotype was detected once. A much larger clone sits a single nucleotide away, making a read error possible. The V gene is TRBV6-5, the J gene TRBJ2-6; D is unresolved. The CDR3 sequence is 18 residues long. Trimming took off 2 bases at V and 0 bases at J, with 14 bases between the two ends. In germline, CDR1 is MNHEY, CDR2 SVGAGI. The CDR3 loop reads CASSYTHLGPSGANVLTF. For the CDR3, the DNA is TGTGCCAGCAGTTACACCCATCTAGGCCCCTCTGGGGCCAACGTCCTGACTTTC.

This clonotype was detected only a few times. The chain couples TRBV29-1 to TRBJ1-2; 7 bases line up with TRBD1. The germline V gene has CDR1 SQVTM and CDR2 ANQGSEA. The J segment lost 5 bases and the V segment lost 3 bases, leaving 6 bases of the junction unmatched. The length of the CDR3 is 13 residues. The CDR3 DNA is TGCAGCGTTGACCGACAGGGAGGGTATGGCTACACCTTC. Residues: CSVDRQGGYGYTF.

This clonotype appeared a few times. The chain employs TRBV5-1 and TRBJ2-5, with 7 nucleotides matching TRBD2. CDR3 length equals 15 residues. Germline trimming cut 4 bases from V and 4 bases from J; bases unmatched to any gene: 10. The germline V gene encodes CDR1 SGHRS and CDR2 YFSETQ. Here the CDR3 DNA reads TGCGCCAGCAGCACGGGGCGGGAGTTGGGAGAGACCCAGTACTTC. It translates to CASSTGRELGETQYF.

The chain couples TRBV5-4 to TRBJ1-1, with TRBD1 matching over 10 bases. The CDR3 is made up of 14 amino acids. With V trimmed by 8 bases and J by 1 base, 5 bases remained unmatched. Per the germline V gene, CDR1 is SGHNT and CDR2 is YYREEE (reference sequence). The CDR3 sequence: CASDRDRGNTEAFF. CDR3 coding DNA: TGTGCCAGTGACCGGGACAGGGGGAACACTGAAGCTTTCTTT.

This clonotype was observed many times. The chain uses TRBV6-5 and TRBJ1-1; D possibly corresponds to TRBD1 (5 bases). CDR3 size: 14 residues. CDR1 is MNHEY and CDR2 is SVGAGI in the germline V gene. Trimming took 4 bases from V and 1 from J, leaving 10 bases between them. The CDR3: CASSWGGENTEAFF. CDR3 DNA: TGTGCCAGCAGTTGGGGGGGAGAGAACACTGAAGCTTTCTTT.

This clonotype was seen many times. The genes are TRBV12-3 or TRBV12-4 and TRBJ2-3; 7 bases match TRBD2. This CDR3 is 15 amino acids long. V trimming: 5 bases; J trimming: 3 bases; junction bases outside the gene matches: 8. The CDR3 region is CASSVENGRTDTQYF. CDR3 DNA sequence: TGTGCCAGCAGTGTCGAAAACGGGAGGACAGATACGCAGTATTTT.

This chain links TRBV12-3 or TRBV12-4 with TRBJ1-5, with TRBD1 identical over 9 bases. J was trimmed by 4 bases and V by 7 bases; bases with no gene match: 8. The CDR3 contains 15 residues. CDR3 sequence: CASTTTGQGNQPQHF. CDR3 in DNA: TGTGCCAGCACCACAACGGGACAGGGAAATCAGCCCCAGCATTTT.

V usage is TRBV25-1 and J usage is TRBJ2-3; TRBD2 matches 14 bases. The length of the CDR3 is 20 residues. CDR1 is MGHDK, CDR2 SYGVNS, per germline. V gave up 4 bases and J gave up 0 bases; unmatched junction bases: 12. In nucleotides, the CDR3 is TGTGCCAGCAGTGGAGCCCAAGGGACTAGCGGGAGTCTTAGCACAGATACGCAGTATTTT. This gives the protein CASSGAQGTSGSLSTDTQYF.

This clonotype was counted ten times or more. This rearrangement joins TRBV20-1 to TRBJ2-1; 7 bases fit TRBD2. Germline assignment: CDR1 DFQATT and CDR2 SNEGSKA (reference sequence). The CDR3 runs 16 residues. V shed 3 bases, J shed 4 bases, and the junction held 12 bases outside the gene matches. CDR3 sequence reads: CSASPIPSGGYNEQFF. DNA for the CDR3: TGCAGTGCTAGTCCCATCCCTAGCGGCGGGTACAATGAGCAGTTCTTC.

This clonotype was detected ten times or more. The chain employs TRBV12-3 or TRBV12-4 and TRBJ2-7, with 8 bases aligning to TRBD2. The junction had 12 bases not matched to a gene; V was cut back by 6 bases and J by 5 bases. This CDR3 region has 15 residues. The CDR3 DNA sequence: TGTGCCAGCAGCCCCCGGAATAGCGGGAACCACGAGCAGTACTTC. Translated: CASSPRNSGNHEQYF.

The chain couples TRBV29-1 to TRBJ2-3; D gene unclear. This CDR3 is 13 amino acids long. Per the germline V gene, CDR1 is SQVTM and CDR2 is ANQGSEA. V dropped 4 bases and J dropped 8 bases, with 16 bases sitting between them. CDR3 region: CSVGLDVPTTQYF. The CDR3 DNA sequence: TGCAGCGTTGGGTTGGACGTACCCACTACGCAGTATTTT.

This clonotype was counted between two and nine times. The chain has TRBV29-1 and TRBJ2-5, with 8 bases fitting TRBD2. The CDR3 has 13 residues. Looked up from germline, CDR1 is SQVTM and CDR2 is ANQGSEA. The J segment lost 4 bases and the V segment lost 6 bases, leaving 7 bases of the junction unmatched. The CDR3 region is CSVASAGGETQYF. The CDR3 DNA sequence: TGCAGCGTGGCCTCGGCGGGAGGAGAGACCCAGTACTTC.

The chain combines TRBV7-2 with TRBJ2-2, with a tentative D call TRBD2 (5 bases). The V and J ends lost 0 bases and 5 bases respectively, with 10 bases between them. Germline V gene sequence: CDR1 SGHTA, CDR2 FQGNSA. This CDR3 has 15 residues. Here the CDR3 DNA reads TGTGCCAGCAGCTTAGCAAAGAGGGAGACCGGGGAGCTGTTTTTT. Translation: CASSLAKRETGELFF.

V gene TRBV12-3 or TRBV12-4 combines with J gene TRBJ2-3; 8 bases are shared with TRBD1. CDR3 size: 15 residues. Losses at the gene ends were 3 bases for V and 1 base for J; bases not matched to a gene: 3. The CDR3 bases are TGTGCCAGCAGTTTCGGGACAGGTCGCACAGATACGCAGTATTTT. Residues: CASSFGTGRTDTQYF.

V gene TRBV10-3 combines with J gene TRBJ2-1; D is unclear. The CDR3 length is 13 residues. Germline CDR1 is ENHRY and CDR2 is SYGVKD. V was shortened by 6 bases and J by 7 bases, with 13 bases between the two germline ends. The CDR3: CAISPDGENEQFF. The CDR3, as DNA: TGTGCCATCAGCCCGGACGGAGAAAATGAGCAGTTCTTC.

This chain connects TRBV9 to TRBJ1-4, with 7 bases aligning to TRBD1. The junction had 3 bases not matched to a gene; V was cut back by 0 bases and J by 7 bases. Germline lookup yields CDR1 SGDLS and CDR2 YYNGEE. This CDR3 is built from 14 residues. The DNA of the CDR3 is TGTGCCAGCAGCGTAGGACAGGGTGGTGAAAAACTGTTTTTT. Amino acid sequence: CASSVGQGGEKLFF.

This clonotype was recorded many times. The rearrangement links TRBV29-1 to TRBJ2-5; 10 nucleotides agree with TRBD1. There are 12 residues in the CDR3. With V trimmed by 7 bases and J by 5 bases, 4 bases remained unmatched. In germline, CDR1 is SQVTM, CDR2 ANQGSEA. CDR3 protein: CSAWTGGETQYF. The CDR3 DNA follows: TGCAGCGCCTGGACAGGGGGGGAGACCCAGTACTTC. Using reference TRBV29-1 and TRBJ2-5 for the parts outside the CDR3, the full variable domain is SAVISQKPSRDICQRGTSLTIQCQVDSQVTMMFWYRQQPGQSLTLIATANQGSEATYESGFVIDKFPISRPNLTFSTLTVSNMSPEDSSIYLCSAWTGGETQYFGPGTRLLVL.

This clonotype was counted at least ten times. This chain links TRBV5-1 with TRBJ2-3; tentatively, D is TRBD1 (6 bases). The CDR3 runs to 14 residues. The ends were cut back, 4 bases at V and 2 bases at J, with 11 bases in the middle. The germline V gene has CDR1 SGHRS and CDR2 YFSETQ. CDR3 amino acids: CASSIGQNTDTQYF. The CDR3 DNA is TGCGCCAGCAGCATCGGACAGAACACAGATACGCAGTATTTT.

This clonotype was observed a handful of times. The chain carries TRBV20-1 and TRBJ2-1, with D unclear. This CDR3 has 13 residues. CDR1 DFQATT and CDR2 SNEGSKA come from the germline V gene (reference sequence). V gave up 2 bases and J gave up 6 bases, with 11 bases separating them. CDR3 coding DNA: TGCAGTGCTAGATATAGGATGAGCAATGAGCAGTTCTTC. It codes for CSARYRMSNEQFF.

This clonotype has a count of ten or more. The rearrangement links TRBV5-1 to TRBJ2-1; 9 bases match TRBD2. Germline V lookup: CDR1 SGHRS, CDR2 YFSETQ. The CDR3 length is 16 residues. After removal of 0 bases from V and 6 bases from J, the junction contained 7 bases not matched to a gene. The CDR3 DNA is TGCGCCAGCAGCTTGGTTCGAGCGGGAGGCTTCAATGAGCAGTTCTTC. It encodes CASSLVRAGGFNEQFF. Combining the CDR3 with reference TRBV5-1 and TRBJ2-1 gives the whole variable domain KAGVTQTPRYLIKTRGQQVTLSCSPISGHRSVSWYQQTPGQGLQFLFEYFSETQRNKGNFPGRFSGRQFSNSRSEMNVSTLELGDSALYLCASSLVRAGGFNEQFFGPGTRLTVL.